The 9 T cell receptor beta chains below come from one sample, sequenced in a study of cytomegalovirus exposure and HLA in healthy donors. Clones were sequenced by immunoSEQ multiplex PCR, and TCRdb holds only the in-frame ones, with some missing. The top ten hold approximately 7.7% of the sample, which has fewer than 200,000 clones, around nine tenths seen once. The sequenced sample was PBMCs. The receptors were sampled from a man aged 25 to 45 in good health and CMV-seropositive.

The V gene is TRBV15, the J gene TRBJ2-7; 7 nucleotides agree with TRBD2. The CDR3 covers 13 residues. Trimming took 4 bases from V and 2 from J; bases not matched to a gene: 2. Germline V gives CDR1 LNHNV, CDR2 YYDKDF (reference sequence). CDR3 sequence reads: CATSIGTTYEQYF. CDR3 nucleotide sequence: TGTGCCACCAGCATCGGGACTACCTACGAGCAGTACTTC. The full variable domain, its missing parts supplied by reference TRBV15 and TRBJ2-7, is DAMVIQNPRYQVTQFGKPVTLSCSQTLNHNVMYWYQQKSSQAPKLLFHYYDKDFNNEADTPDNFQSRRPNTSFCFLDIRSPGLGDTAMYLCATSIGTTYEQYFGPGTRLTVT.

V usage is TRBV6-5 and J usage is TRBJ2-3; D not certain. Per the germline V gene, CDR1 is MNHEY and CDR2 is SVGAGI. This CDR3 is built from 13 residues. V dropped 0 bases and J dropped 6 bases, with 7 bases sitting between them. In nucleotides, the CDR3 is TGTGCCAGCAGTTACTCCAAATACGATACGCAGTATTTT. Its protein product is CASSYSKYDTQYF.

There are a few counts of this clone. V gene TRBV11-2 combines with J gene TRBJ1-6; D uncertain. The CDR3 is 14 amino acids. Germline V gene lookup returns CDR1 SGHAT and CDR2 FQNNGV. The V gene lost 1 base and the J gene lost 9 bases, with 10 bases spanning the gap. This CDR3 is CASSLGGGFSPLHF. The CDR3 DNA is TGTGCCAGCAGCTTAGGGGGTGGATTTTCACCCCTCCACTTT.

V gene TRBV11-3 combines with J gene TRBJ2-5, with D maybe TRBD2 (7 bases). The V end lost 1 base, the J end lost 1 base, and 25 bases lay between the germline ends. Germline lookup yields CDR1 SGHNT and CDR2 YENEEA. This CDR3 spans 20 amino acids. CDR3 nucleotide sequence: TGTGCCAGCAGCTTAGGTACGGGGGGCCAGAATCGGTGGACCCAAGAGACCCAGTACTTC. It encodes CASSLGTGGQNRWTQETQYF.

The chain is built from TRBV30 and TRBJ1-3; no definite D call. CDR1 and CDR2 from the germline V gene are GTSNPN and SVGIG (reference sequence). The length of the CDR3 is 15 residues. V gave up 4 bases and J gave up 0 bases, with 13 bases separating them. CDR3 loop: CAWTRLGASGNTIYF. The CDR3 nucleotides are TGTGCCTGGACCCGGTTGGGCGCCTCTGGAAACACCATATATTTT. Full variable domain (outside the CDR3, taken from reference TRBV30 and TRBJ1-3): SQTIHQWPATLVQPVGSPLSLECTVEGTSNPNLYWYRQAAGRGLQLLFYSVGIGQISSEVPQNLSASRPQDRQFILSSKKLLLSDSGFYLCAWTRLGASGNTIYFGEGSWLTVV.

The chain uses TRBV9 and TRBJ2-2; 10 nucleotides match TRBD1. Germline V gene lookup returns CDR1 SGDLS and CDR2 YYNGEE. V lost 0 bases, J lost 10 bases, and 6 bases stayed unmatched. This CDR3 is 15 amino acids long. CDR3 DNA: TGTGCCAGCAGCGTAGACGGGACAGGGGTGGAGGAGCTGTTTTTT. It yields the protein CASSVDGTGVEELFF.

CDR3 in amino acids: CASRPEGANTEAFF. The DNA for the CDR3 is TGTGCCAGCAGACCGGAGGGGGCAAACACTGAAGCTTTCTTT. V gene TRBV5-4 combines with J gene TRBJ1-1; 7 bases are a match to TRBD1. The CDR3 sequence is 14 residues long. The germline gives CDR1 SGHNT, CDR2 YYREEE (reference sequence). J was trimmed by 2 bases and V by 5 bases; bases with no gene match: 6.

CDR3 amino acids: CASSPRQAGNSPLHF. The CDR3 nucleotides are TGTGCCAGCAGTCCCCGACAGGCGGGGAATTCACCCCTCCACTTT. The chain carries TRBV6-1 and TRBJ1-6; D is perhaps TRBD1 (6 bases). V was shortened by 5 bases and J by 7 bases, with 15 bases between the two germline ends. This CDR3 region has 15 residues. Germline V CDR1 and CDR2: MNHNS, SASEGT.

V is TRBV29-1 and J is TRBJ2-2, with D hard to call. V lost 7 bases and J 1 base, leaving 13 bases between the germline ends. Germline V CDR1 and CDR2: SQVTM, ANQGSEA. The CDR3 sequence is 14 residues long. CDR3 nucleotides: TGCAGCGGAGAGAAGAACGGGAACACCGGGGAGCTGTTTTTT. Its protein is CSGEKNGNTGELFF.